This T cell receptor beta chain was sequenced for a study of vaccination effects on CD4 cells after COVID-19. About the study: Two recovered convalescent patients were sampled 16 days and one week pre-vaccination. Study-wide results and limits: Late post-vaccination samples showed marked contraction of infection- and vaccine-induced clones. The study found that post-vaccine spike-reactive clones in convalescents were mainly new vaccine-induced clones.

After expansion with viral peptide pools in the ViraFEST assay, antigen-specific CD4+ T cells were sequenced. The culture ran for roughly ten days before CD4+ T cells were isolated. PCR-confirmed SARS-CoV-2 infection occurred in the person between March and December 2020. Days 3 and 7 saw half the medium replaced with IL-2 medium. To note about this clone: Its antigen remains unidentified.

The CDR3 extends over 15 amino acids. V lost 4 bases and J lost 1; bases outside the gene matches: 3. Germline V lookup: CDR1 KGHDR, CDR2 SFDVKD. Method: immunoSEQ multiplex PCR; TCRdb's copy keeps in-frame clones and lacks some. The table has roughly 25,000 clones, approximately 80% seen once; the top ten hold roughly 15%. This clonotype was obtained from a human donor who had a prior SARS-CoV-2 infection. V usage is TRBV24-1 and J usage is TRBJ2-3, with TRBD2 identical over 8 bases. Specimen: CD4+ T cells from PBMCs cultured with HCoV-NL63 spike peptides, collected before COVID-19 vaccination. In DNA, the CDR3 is TGTGCCACCAGTGACCAACTAGCGGGCACAGATACGCAGTATTTT. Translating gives CATSDQLAGTDTQYF.